Listed below are T cell receptor beta chains from one sample, sequenced in a study of T cells in Graves' hyperthyroidism and ophthalmopathy. TCRdb re-called the multiplex PCR reads through MiXCR, storing one row per CDR3 protein. The table lists roughly 280,000 distinct CDR3 sequences, about 15% of them singletons. Material: blood. These receptors were taken from a woman aged 55-69 years with Graves' ophthalmopathy. Each CDR3 is given without its conserved first and last residue.

j_gene,len,v_gene,CDR3aa
TRBJ1-5,13,TRBV10-3,AISEAGYSNQPQH
TRBJ2-3,14,TRBV5-4,ASSFPQGAGTDTQY
TRBJ2-7,12,TRBV18,ASSPREFNYEQY
TRBJ2-1,11,TRBV27,ASSWTGSGEQF
TRBJ2-5,15,TRBV2,AKGQGPSGGVLGPQY
TRBJ2-7,14,TRBV6-5,ASSYSSSDSSYEQY
TRBJ2-3,14,TRBV12-3/TRBV12-4,ASSSWTSGGTDTQY
TRBJ2-4,14,TRBV3-1,ASSQASWTRYDIQY
TRBJ2-7,13,TRBV4-1,ASSQIGTTDYEQY
TRBJ1-3,13,TRBV18,ASSQTGDSGNTIY
TRBJ2-5,11,TRBV6-1,ASSSGTGKTQY
TRBJ2-1,12,TRBV28,ASSLGGERNEQF
TRBJ2-1,13,TRBV27,ASSSTGTAYNEQF
TRBJ2-7,16,TRBV6-2/TRBV6-3,ASSYRNDRLGGTYEQY
TRBJ1-1,11,TRBV19,ASRWGTNTEAF
TRBJ1-3,13,TRBV7-2,ASSLTGGGGNTIY
TRBJ1-2,10,TRBV29-1,SVEDREYGYT
TRBJ2-7,12,TRBV20-1,SARDQLARYEQY
TRBJ1-4,12,TRBV12-3/TRBV12-4,ASSFVGGQGKLF
TRBJ1-1,10,TRBV11-2,ASTGTDTEAF
TRBJ2-5,14,TRBV6-1,ASTRAGRGIQETQY
TRBJ1-1,13,TRBV12-3/TRBV12-4,ASSLDSRGGWRAF
TRBJ1-5,13,TRBV19,ASSKYRVSNQPQH
TRBJ2-2,11,TRBV20-1,SARRQGVGELF
TRBJ2-1,14,TRBV5-1,ASSLLVQSSYNEQF
TRBJ2-5,14,TRBV4-3,ASSQDLTIRRETQY
TRBJ2-5,13,TRBV28,ASRTAGGGDTDMN
TRBJ2-3,14,TRBV6-1,ASSRLGTQATDTQY
TRBJ1-1,11,TRBV20-1,SASQGQSTEAF
TRBJ2-5,12,TRBV9,ASSPQGVQETQY
TRBJ2-7,11,TRBV12-3/TRBV12-4,ASSSTGPNTQY
TRBJ1-2,9,TRBV6-1,ASNQGRGYT
TRBJ2-5,12,TRBV11-3,ASSRISGQETQY
TRBJ2-1,11,TRBV5-1,ASSVNRGNEQF
TRBJ1-2,12,TRBV20-1,SARARTPNYGYT
TRBJ2-1,12,TRBV12-3/TRBV12-4,ASSLASGREEQF
TRBJ1-2,9,TRBV6-1,ASRAEYGYT
TRBJ1-1,11,TRBV5-5,ASSLAADTEAF
TRBJ1-6,12,TRBV27,ASSLHRARTPLH
TRBJ2-2,13,TRBV6-1,ASSKGLAGTGELF
TRBJ2-5,14,TRBV7-3,ASSFAGTGKGVTQY
TRBJ1-6,17,TRBV7-2,ASSSLGRGTSSYNSPLH
TRBJ2-5,13,TRBV3-1,ASSQEDKGWETQY
TRBJ1-1,15,TRBV5-5,ASSPTGQGPVNTEAF
TRBJ2-1,14,TRBV6-2/TRBV6-3,ASSYGGLSSYNEQF
TRBJ1-2,11,TRBV27,ASSFNRGTGYT
TRBJ2-2,14,TRBV20-1,SARDQLRGGTGELF
TRBJ2-1,10,TRBV6-1,ASSRIVNEQF
TRBJ2-2,15,TRBV12-3/TRBV12-4,ASTPTSGSGVAGELF
TRBJ2-3,12,TRBV12-5,ASGLGQSTDTQY